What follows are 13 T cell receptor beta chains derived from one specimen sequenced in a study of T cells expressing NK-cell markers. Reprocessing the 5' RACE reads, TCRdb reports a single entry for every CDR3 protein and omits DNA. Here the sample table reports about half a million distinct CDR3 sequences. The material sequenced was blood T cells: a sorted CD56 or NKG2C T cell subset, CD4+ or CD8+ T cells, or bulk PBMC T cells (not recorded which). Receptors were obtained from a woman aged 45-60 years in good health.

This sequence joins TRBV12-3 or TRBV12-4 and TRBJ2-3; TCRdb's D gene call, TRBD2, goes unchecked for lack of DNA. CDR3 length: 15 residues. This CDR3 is CASSLTSGRRDTQYF.

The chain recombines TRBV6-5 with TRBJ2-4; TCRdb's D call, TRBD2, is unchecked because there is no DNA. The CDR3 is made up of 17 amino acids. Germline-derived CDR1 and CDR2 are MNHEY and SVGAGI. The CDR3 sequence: CASSYSSAAQGRGIQYF.

The chain's CDR3 is CASSFRNRGSETQYF. V usage is TRBV11-3 and J usage is TRBJ2-5; TCRdb designates TRBD1, a call that cannot be tested without DNA. CDR3 size: 15 residues. Germline V CDR1 and CDR2: SGHNT, YENEEA.

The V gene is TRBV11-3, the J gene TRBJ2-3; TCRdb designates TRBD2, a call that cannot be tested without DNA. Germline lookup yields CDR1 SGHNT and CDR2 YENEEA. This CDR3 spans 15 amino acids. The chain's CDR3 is CASSRGTSWADTQYF.

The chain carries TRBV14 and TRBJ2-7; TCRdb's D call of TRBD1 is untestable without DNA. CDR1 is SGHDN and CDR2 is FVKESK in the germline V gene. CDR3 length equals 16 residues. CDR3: CASSRLSGTGFYEQYF.

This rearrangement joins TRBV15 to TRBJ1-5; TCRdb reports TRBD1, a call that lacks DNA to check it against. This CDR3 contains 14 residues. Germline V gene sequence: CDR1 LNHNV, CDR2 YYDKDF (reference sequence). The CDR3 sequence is CATAGTGDHQPQHF.

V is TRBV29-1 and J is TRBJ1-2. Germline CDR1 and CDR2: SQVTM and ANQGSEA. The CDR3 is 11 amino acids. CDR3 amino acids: CSVRQYYGYTF.

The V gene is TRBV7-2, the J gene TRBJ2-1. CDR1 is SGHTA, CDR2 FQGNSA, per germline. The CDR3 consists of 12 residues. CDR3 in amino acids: CASSLVSDREFF.

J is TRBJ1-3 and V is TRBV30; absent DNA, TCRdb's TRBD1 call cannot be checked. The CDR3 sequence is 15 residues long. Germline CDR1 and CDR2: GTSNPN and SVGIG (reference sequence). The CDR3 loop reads CAWRRDRAGGNTIYF.

The CDR3 reads CASSLAAGGAKNIQYF. The chain carries TRBV5-1 and TRBJ2-4; the TRBD1 assignment by TCRdb is unverifiable without DNA. Looked up from germline, CDR1 is SGHRS and CDR2 is YFSETQ. The CDR3 runs to 16 residues. Looking up the rest from reference TRBV5-1 and TRBJ2-4 gives the full variable domain: KAGVTQTPRYLIKTRGQQVTLSCSPISGHRSVSWYQQTPGQGLQFLFEYFSETQRNKGNFPGRFSGRQFSNSRSEMNVSTLELGDSALYLCASSLAAGGAKNIQYFGAGTRLSVL.

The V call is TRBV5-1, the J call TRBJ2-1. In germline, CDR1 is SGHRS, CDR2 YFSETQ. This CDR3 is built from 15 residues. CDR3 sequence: CASSGLATFYNEQFF.

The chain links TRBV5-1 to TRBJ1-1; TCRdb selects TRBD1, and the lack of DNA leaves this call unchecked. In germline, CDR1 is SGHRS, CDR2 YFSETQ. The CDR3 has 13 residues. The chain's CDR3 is CASTGTVYTEAFF.

The CDR3 loop is CASRGDISYEQYF. The chain links TRBV12-3 or TRBV12-4 to TRBJ2-7; TCRdb picks TRBD1, but there is no DNA to check that call. The CDR3 spans 13 residues.